The T cell receptor (beta chain) described here comes from a study of T cell changes during pregnancy in multiple sclerosis. Germline loops: CDR1 SGHKS, CDR2 YYEKEE (reference sequence). J gave up 2 bases and V 5 bases, and 7 bases lay outside the gene matches. The CDR3 spans 15 residues. Data came from immunoSEQ multiplex PCR; TCRdb stores just in-frame clones and leaves some out. The top ten clones hold approximately 6.1% of a sample with about 38,000 clones, about nine tenths of them seen once. The rearrangement joins TRBV5-5 to TRBJ2-3; 8 bases fit TRBD1. The starting material was CD8+ T cells from peripheral blood mononuclear cells, obtained in the second trimester of pregnancy. The receptor's source is a female donor with multiple sclerosis, enrolled in a pregnancy study. CDR3 nucleotides: TGTGCCAGCAGTCAGGGGGCTCTTTTCACAGATACGCAGTATTTT. Translated, it gives CASSQGALFTDTQYF.